This T cell receptor (beta chain) was retrieved from a study of spatial heterogeneity in lung cancer. In the study overall: Samples came from about 72 TRACERx patients with untreated early-stage lung cancer. The mean occurrence of each unique TCR and UMI combination in raw reads exceeded eight. In cases with available follow-up PBMC samples, these were sequenced at a median of approximately two years after resection. Notes on the study in general: Whereas they appeared in blood less at follow-up, ubiquitous expanded tumor TCRs appeared there more at resection.

One entry per CDR3 protein, called by TCRdb with MiXCR from the 5' RACE reads. Here the sample spans about 52,000 distinct CDR3 sequences, roughly 7.4% being singletons. The V end was cut by 7 bases, the J end by 4 bases, with 12 bases between. Germline loops: CDR1 SEHNR, CDR2 FQNEAQ (reference sequence). This CDR3 has 13 residues. The sample holds many counts of this clonotype. No antigen is known for it. The time point denotes: blood at routine non-recurrence follow-up after resection. No cells were sorted before sequencing. The whole RNA sequenced was extracted from tumor, nontumor lung or frozen PBMC.

The origin of this receptor is a female donor with early-stage non-small cell lung cancer. The chain has TRBV7-9 and TRBJ2-3; D is unclear. This material consisted of PBMCs, taken at follow-up. In DNA form, the CDR3 reads TGTGCCAGCATGGGGATGGTGGCAGATACGCAGTATTTT. Translating it yields CASMGMVADTQYF.